This T cell receptor (beta chain) was captured by sequencing in a study of T cells after posttransplantation cyclophosphamide. Germline CDR1 reads MDHEN; CDR2 reads SYDVKM. CDR3 length: 11 amino acids. With 7 bases removed from V and 4 bases from J, the gap between germline ends came to 7 bases. The table lists this clone with many counts. The data were produced by immunoSEQ multiplex PCR, yet TCRdb's version contains in-frame clones alone and is incomplete. There are tens of thousands of clones in the sample, none observed a single time. The source of this sequence is a woman in her 30s in good health and a related stem cell transplant donor. This chain joins TRBV28 and TRBJ1-2, with D unclear. Sequencing was carried out using PBMCs. This chain's CDR3 is CASNRGYGYTF. CDR3 in DNA: TGTGCCAGCAATCGCGGCTATGGCTACACCTTC.